The rows below give T cell receptor beta chains drawn from one sample of a study of blood T cell repertoires in COVID-19. Measured with immunoSEQ multiplex PCR; TCRdb has only the in-frame clones, and not every one. Of hundreds of thousands of clones in the sample, around 87% were seen once. The sample consisted of PBMCs or T cells enriched from blood (not recorded which). These receptors all come from a man under 40 who had recovered from COVID-19. The CDR3 runs from the conserved cysteine through the conserved F or W. D genes are given only for firm matches. Only some rows state a clone size, as once, few, many or a class for expanded clones.

V gene	clone size	J gene	D gene	CDR3 protein	CDR3 DNA
TRBV5-4	.	TRBJ2-5	TRBD2	CASSPGGETQYF	TGTGCCAGCAGCCCGGGAGGCGAGACCCAGTACTTC
TRBV19	.	TRBJ2-7	TRBD1	CASSIGQGPWEQYF	TGTGCCAGTAGTATCGGACAGGGGCCTTGGGAGCAGTACTTC
TRBV5-1	.	TRBJ2-3	.	CASSLTRAGVADTQYF	TGCGCCAGCAGCTTGACTAGGGCCGGTGTTGCAGATACGCAGTATTTT
TRBV7-9	.	TRBJ1-1	TRBD1	CASSLRTGLITEAFF	TGTGCCAGCAGCCTCCGGACAGGGTTGATTACTGAAGCTTTCTTT
TRBV29-1	.	TRBJ2-1	.	CSVDSRDTPTYEQFF	TGCAGCGTTGATTCTAGGGACACACCGACCTATGAGCAGTTCTTC
TRBV28	.	TRBJ1-5	.	CASSLRGEAQHF	TGTGCCAGCAGTTTACGGGGAGAAGCCCAGCATTTT
TRBV18	.	TRBJ1-2	.	CASSPRVWGNYGYTF	TGTGCCAGCTCACCAAGAGTGTGGGGCAACTATGGCTACACCTTC
TRBV25-1	.	TRBJ2-7	TRBD1	CASSSGTGGSEQYF	TGTGCCAGCAGTTCGGGGACAGGGGGTTCCGAGCAGTACTTC
TRBV12-3/TRBV12-4	.	TRBJ2-7	.	CASSPHRSYEQYF	TGTGCCAGCAGTCCACATCGATCCTACGAGCAGTACTTC
TRBV11-1	.	TRBJ1-5	.	CASSLTANQPQHF	TGTGCCAGCAGCTTGACAGCTAATCAGCCCCAGCATTTT
TRBV18	.	TRBJ1-5	.	CASSQSGLRNQPQHF	TGTGCCAGCTCCCAATCAGGGCTCCGGAATCAGCCCCAGCATTTT
TRBV12-5	.	TRBJ1-1	.	CASGLVTGTEAFF	TGTGCTAGTGGTTTGGTAACGGGCACTGAAGCTTTCTTT
TRBV28	.	TRBJ1-1	.	CASSSFQGPNTEAFF	TGTGCCAGCAGTTCGTTCCAGGGCCCTAACACTGAAGCTTTCTTT
TRBV5-8	.	TRBJ1-1	.	CANPRGPRDMNTEAFF	TGTGCCAACCCCCGGGGCCCGCGGGATATGAACACTGAAGCTTTCTTT
TRBV30	few	TRBJ2-3	.	CAWIDGPGTQYF	TGTGCCTGGATAGACGGCCCAGGGACGCAGTATTTT
TRBV14	.	TRBJ2-3	.	CASSLRGSDTQYF	TGTGCCAGCAGCTTGCGCGGGTCAGATACGCAGTATTTT
TRBV19	.	TRBJ1-1	.	CASSKRRGTEAFF	TGTGCCAGTAGTAAACGCAGGGGAACTGAAGCTTTCTTT
TRBV27	.	TRBJ2-3	TRBD2	CATRLSGSDTDTQYF	TGTGCCACCCGTCTTAGCGGGAGTGACACAGATACGCAGTATTTT
TRBV11-2	.	TRBJ2-1	.	CASSLGEFNEQFF	TGTGCCAGCAGCTTAGGCGAATTTAATGAGCAGTTCTTC
TRBV2	.	TRBJ2-7	.	CANPGLDPYEQYF	TGTGCCAACCCGGGACTGGACCCCTACGAGCAGTACTTC
TRBV2	once	TRBJ2-1	TRBD1	CASRTGQAYNEQFF	TGTGCCAGCAGGACTGGACAGGCATACAATGAGCAGTTCTTC
TRBV6-1	many	TRBJ2-1	.	CASSETGSSYNEQFF	TGTGCCAGCAGTGAAACAGGGAGCTCCTACAATGAGCAGTTCTTC
TRBV10-3	once	TRBJ2-2	.	CAISGGFSTGELFF	TGTGCCATCAGTGGAGGTTTTAGCACCGGGGAGCTGTTTTTT